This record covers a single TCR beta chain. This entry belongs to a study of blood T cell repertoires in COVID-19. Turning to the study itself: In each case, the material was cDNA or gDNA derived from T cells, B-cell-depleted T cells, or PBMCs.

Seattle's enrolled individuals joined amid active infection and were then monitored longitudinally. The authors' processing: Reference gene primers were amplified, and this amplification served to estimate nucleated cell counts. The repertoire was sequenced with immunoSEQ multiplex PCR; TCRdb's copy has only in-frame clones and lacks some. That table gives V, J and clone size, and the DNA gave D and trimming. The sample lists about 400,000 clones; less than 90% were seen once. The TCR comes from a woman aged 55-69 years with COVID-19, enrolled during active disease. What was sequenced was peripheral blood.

The CDR3 DNA sequence: TGTGCCAGTAGTACAGCCCGGGACAGCAGCACTAACTATGGCTACACCTTC. Encoded protein: CASSTARDSSTNYGYTF. This chain joins TRBV19 and TRBJ1-2, with TRBD1 matching 7 bases. The CDR3 extends over 17 amino acids. Trimming took 4 bases from V and 0 from J; bases not matched to a gene: 11. Germline CDR1 LNHDA, CDR2 SQIVND (reference sequence).